This TCR beta chain comes out of a study of T cells after yellow fever vaccination. Findings and caveats of the study: A secondary response was less intense yet reached its peak sooner, at day 5 versus 15. The bulk population could contribute abundant contaminating clonotypes to FACS-sorted repertoires.

Note on this clonotype: What it binds is not known. An end of the junction differs from the germline gene, which may be a read error.

Generation of TCR cDNA used 5'RACE template switching (which added a universal primer site and UMIs). MiXCR, run by TCRdb on the 5' RACE reads, gives a single entry per CDR3 protein. The sample contains about 240,000 distinct CDR3 sequences, around 7% of which appear only once. The germline V gene encodes CDR1 LNHNV and CDR2 YYDKDF (reference sequence). The CDR3 covers 15 residues. The source material was CD4+ T cells sorted from PBMCs, sampled 15 days after the yellow fever booster vaccination. V is TRBV15 and J is TRBJ2-3; 7 bases map to TRBD2. The receptor's source is a young man who received the YFV17D yellow fever vaccine. The CDR3: CATSREQTSKDTQYF. For the CDR3, the DNA is TGTGCCACCAGCAGAGAACAGACTAGCAAAGATACGCAGTATTTT.